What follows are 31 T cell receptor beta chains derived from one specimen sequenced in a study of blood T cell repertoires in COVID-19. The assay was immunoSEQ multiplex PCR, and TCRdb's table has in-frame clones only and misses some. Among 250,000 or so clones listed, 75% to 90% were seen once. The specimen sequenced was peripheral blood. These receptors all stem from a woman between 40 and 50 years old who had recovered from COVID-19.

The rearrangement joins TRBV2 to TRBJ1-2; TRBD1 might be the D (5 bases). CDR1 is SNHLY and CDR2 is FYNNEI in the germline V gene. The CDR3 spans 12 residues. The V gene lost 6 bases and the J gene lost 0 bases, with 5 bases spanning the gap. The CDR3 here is CASRTANYGYTF. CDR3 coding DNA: TGTGCCAGCAGGACAGCTAACTATGGCTACACCTTC.

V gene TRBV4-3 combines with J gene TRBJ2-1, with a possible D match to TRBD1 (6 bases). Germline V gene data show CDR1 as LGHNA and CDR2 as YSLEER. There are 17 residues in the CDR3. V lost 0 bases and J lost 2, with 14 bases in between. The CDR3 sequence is CASSQDPRGTPYNEQFF. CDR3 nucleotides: TGCGCCAGCAGCCAAGATCCGAGGGGGACCCCCTACAATGAGCAGTTCTTC.

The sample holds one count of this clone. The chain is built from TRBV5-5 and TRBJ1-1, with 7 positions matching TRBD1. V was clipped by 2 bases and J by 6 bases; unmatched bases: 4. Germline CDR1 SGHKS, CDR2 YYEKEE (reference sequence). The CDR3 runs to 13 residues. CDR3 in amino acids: CASSFLTGSEAFF. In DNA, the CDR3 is TGTGCCAGCAGCTTCTTGACAGGGTCTGAAGCTTTCTTT. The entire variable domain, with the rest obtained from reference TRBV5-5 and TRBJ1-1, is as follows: DAGVTQSPTHLIKTRGQQVTLRCSPISGHKSVSWYQQVLGQGPQFIFQYYEKEERGRGNFPDRFSARQFPNYSSELNVNALLLGDSALYLCASSFLTGSEAFFGQGTRLTVV.

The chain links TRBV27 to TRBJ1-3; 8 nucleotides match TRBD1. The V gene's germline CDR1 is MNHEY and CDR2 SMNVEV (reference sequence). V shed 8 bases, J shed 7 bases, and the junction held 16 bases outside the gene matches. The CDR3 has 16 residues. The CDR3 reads CASGRSGQAFGNTIYF. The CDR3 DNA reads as TGTGCCAGCGGGAGGTCGGGACAGGCTTTCGGGAACACCATATATTTT.

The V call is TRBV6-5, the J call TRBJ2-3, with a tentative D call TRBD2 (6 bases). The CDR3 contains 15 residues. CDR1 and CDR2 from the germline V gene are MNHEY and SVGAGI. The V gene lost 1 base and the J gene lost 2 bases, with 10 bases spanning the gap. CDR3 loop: CASSYYWGDTDTQYF. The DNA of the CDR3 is TGTGCCAGCAGTTACTATTGGGGGGACACAGATACGCAGTATTTT.

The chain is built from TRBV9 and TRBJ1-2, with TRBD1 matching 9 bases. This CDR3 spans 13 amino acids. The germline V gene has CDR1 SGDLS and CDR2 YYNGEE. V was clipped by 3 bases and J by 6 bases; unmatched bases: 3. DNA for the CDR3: TGTGCCAGCAGCGCCAGGGACAGGGATGGCTACACCTTC. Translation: CASSARDRDGYTF.

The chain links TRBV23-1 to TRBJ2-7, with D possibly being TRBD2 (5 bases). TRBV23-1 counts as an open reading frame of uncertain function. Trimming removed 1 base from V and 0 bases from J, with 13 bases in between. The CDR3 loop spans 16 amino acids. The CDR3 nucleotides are TGCGCCAGCAGTCAATGGAGGACGTGGAGCTCCTACGAGCAGTACTTC. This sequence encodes CASSQWRTWSSYEQYF.

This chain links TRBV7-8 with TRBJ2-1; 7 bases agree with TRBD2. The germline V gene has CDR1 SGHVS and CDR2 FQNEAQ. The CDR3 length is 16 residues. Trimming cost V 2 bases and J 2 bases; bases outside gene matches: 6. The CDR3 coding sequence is TGTGCCAGCAGCTTATGGGGCGGGGGTCCCTACAATGAGCAGTTCTTC. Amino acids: CASSLWGGGPYNEQFF.

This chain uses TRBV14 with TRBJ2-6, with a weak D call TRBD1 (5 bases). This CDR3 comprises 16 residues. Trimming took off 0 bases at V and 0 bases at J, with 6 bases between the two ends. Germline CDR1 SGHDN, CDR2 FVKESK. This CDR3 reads CASSQDGASGANVLTF. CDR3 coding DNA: TGTGCCAGCAGCCAAGATGGGGCCTCTGGGGCCAACGTCCTGACTTTC.

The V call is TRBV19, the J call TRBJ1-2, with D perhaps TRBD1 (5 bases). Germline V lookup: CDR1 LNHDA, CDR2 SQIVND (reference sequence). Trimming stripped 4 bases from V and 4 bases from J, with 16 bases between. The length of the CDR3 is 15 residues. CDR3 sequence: CASSTLGQGGYGYTF. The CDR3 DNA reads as TGTGCCAGTAGTACTCTCGGGCAGGGTGGCTATGGCTACACCTTC.

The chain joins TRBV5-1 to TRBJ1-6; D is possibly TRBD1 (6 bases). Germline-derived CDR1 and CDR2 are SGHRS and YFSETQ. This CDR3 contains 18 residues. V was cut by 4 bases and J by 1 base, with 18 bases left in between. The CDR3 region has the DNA TGCGCCAGCAGCGTTGGGGAGACAGGCGCTTCCTATAATTCACCCCTCCACTTT. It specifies CASSVGETGASYNSPLHF.

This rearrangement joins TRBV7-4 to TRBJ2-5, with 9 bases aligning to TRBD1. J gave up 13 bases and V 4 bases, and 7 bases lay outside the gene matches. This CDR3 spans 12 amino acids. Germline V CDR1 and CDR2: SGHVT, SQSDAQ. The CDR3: CASSSTGTGRYF. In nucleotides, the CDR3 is TGTGCCAGCAGCTCAACCGGGACAGGGCGGTACTTC.

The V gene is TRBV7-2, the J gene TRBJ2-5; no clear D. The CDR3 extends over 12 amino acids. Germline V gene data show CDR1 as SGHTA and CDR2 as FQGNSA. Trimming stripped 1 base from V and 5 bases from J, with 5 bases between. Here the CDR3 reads CASSLVRETQYF. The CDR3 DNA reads TGTGCCAGCAGCTTAGTGAGGGAGACCCAGTACTTC.

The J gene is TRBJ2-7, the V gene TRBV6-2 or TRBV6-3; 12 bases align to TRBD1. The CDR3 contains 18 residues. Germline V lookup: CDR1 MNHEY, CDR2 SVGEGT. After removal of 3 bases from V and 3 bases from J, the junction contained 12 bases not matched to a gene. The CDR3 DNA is TGTGCCAGCAGTTATTATCTCGGAGGGACAGGGGGCCGCTACGAGCAGTACTTC. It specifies CASSYYLGGTGGRYEQYF.

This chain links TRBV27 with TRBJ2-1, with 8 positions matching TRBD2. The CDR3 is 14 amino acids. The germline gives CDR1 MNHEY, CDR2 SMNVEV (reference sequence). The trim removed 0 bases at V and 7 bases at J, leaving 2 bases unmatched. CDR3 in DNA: TGTGCCAGCAGTTTATCTGGGACTAGGAATGAGCAGTTCTTC. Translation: CASSLSGTRNEQFF.

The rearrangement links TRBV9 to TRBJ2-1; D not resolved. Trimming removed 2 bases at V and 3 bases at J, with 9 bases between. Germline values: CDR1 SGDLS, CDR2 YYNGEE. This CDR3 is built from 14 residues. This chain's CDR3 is CASSVESYYNEQFF. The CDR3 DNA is TGTGCCAGCAGCGTTGAGAGTTACTACAATGAGCAGTTCTTC. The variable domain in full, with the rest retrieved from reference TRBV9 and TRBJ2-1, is DSGVTQTPKHLITATGQRVTLRCSPRSGDLSVYWYQQSLDQGLQFLIQYYNGEERAKGNILERFSAQQFPDLHSELNLSSLELGDSALYFCASSVESYYNEQFFGPGTRLTVL.

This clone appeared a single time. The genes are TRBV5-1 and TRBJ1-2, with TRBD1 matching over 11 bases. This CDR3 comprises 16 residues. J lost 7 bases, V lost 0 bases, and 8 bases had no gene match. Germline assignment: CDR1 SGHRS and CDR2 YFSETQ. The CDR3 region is CASSLAGTGGDGGYTF. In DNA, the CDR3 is TGCGCCAGCAGCTTGGCCGGGACAGGGGGAGATGGTGGCTACACCTTC.

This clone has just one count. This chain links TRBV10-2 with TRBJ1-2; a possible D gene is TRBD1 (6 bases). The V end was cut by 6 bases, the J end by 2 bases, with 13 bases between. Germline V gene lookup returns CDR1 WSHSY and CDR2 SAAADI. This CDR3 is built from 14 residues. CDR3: CASSRGGANYGYTF. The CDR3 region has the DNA TGCGCCAGCAGCCGGGGGGGCGCGAACTATGGCTACACCTTC.

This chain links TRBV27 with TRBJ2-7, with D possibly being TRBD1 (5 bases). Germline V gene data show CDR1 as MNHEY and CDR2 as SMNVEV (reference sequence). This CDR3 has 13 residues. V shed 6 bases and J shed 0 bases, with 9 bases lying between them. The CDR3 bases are TGTGCCAGCAGGCGACAGAACTCCTACGAGCAGTACTTC. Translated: CASRRQNSYEQYF.

This chain's CDR3 is CASMRGPDERDRTTGELFF. In DNA form, the CDR3 reads TGTGCCAGCATGAGGGGCCCCGACGAAAGGGACAGGACCACCGGGGAGCTGTTTTTT. The V and J genes are TRBV2 and TRBJ2-2; TRBD1 matches 8 bases. The trim removed 7 bases at V and 4 bases at J, leaving 20 bases unmatched. CDR3 length: 19 amino acids. Germline CDR1 reads SNHLY; CDR2 reads FYNNEI.

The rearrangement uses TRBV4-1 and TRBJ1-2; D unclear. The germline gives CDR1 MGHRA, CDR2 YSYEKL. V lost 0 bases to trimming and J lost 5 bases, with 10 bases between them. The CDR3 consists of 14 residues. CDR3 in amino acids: CASSQEQHQYGYTF. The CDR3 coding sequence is TGCGCCAGCAGCCAAGAACAGCATCAATATGGCTACACCTTC.

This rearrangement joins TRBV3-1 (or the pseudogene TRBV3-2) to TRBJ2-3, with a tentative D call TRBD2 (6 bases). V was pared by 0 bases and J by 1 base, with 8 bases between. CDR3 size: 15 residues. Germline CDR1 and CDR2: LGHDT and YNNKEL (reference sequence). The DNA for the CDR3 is TGTGCCAGCAGCCAAGAACTAGCAGGCACAGATACGCAGTATTTT. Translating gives CASSQELAGTDTQYF.

The CDR3 region is CASSPHQWGLMNTEAFF. DNA of the CDR3: TGTGCCAGCAGTCCTCATCAATGGGGGCTAATGAACACTGAAGCTTTCTTT. The chain couples TRBV27 to TRBJ1-1; TRBD1 is a possible D gene (6 bases). Trimming took off 5 bases at V and 0 bases at J, with 19 bases between the two ends. The CDR3 runs to 17 residues. The germline V gene encodes CDR1 MNHEY and CDR2 SMNVEV (reference sequence).

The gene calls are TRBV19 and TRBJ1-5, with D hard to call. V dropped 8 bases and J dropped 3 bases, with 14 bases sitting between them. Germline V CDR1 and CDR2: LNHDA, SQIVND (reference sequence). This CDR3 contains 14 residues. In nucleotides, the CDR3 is TGTGCCAGTGACCGGGATCCTGACAATCAGCCCCAGCATTTT. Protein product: CASDRDPDNQPQHF.

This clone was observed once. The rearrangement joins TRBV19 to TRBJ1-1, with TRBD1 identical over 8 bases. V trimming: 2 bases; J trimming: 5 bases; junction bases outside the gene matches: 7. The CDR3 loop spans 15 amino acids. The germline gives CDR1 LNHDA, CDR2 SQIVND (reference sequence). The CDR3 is CASSIMDRVGTEAFF. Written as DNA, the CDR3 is TGTGCCAGTAGTATAATGGACAGGGTGGGAACTGAAGCTTTCTTT.

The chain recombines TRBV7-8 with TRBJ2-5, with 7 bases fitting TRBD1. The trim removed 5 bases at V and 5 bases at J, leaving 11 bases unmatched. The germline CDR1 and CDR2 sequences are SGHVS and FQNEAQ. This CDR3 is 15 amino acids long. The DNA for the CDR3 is TGTGCCAGCAGCCCGACAGGGCCTATATTCGAGACCCAGTACTTC. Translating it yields CASSPTGPIFETQYF.

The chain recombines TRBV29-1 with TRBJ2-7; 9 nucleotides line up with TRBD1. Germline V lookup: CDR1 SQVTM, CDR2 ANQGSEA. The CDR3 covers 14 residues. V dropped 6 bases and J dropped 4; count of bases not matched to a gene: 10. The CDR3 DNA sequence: TGCAGCGTCCGGACGGGGACAGGGCGTTACGAGCAGTACTTC. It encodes CSVRTGTGRYEQYF.

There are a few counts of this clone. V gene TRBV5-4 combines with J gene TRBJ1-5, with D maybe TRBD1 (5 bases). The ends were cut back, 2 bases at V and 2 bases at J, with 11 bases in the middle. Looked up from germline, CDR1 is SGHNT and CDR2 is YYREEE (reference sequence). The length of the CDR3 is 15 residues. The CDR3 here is CASSFDGGGNQPQHF. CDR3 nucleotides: TGTGCCAGCAGCTTTGATGGGGGGGGCAATCAGCCCCAGCATTTT.

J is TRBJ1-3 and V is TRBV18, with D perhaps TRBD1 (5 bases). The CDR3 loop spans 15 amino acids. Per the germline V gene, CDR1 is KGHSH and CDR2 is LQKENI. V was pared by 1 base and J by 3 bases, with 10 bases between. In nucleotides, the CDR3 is TGTGCCAGCTCACCACAAACGGGGGTTGGAAACACCATATATTTT. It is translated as CASSPQTGVGNTIYF. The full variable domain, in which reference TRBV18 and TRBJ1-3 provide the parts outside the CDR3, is NAGVMQNPRHLVRRRGQEARLRCSPMKGHSHVYWYRQLPEEGLKFMVYLQKENIIDESGMPKERFSAEFPKEGPSILRIQQVVRGDSAAYFCASSPQTGVGNTIYFGEGSWLTVV.

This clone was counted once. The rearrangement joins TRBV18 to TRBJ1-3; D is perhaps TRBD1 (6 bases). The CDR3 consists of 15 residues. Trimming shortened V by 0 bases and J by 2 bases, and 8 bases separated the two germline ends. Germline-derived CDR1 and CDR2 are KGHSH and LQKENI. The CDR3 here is CASSPPGQPGNTIYF. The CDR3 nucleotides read TGTGCCAGCTCACCACCCGGACAGCCTGGAAACACCATATATTTT.

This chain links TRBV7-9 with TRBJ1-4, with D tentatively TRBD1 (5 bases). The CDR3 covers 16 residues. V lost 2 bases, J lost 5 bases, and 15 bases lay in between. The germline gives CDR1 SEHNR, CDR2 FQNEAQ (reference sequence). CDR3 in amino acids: CASSLPRGTSNEKLFF. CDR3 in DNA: TGTGCCAGCAGCTTACCGCGCGGGACCTCGAATGAAAAACTGTTTTTT.